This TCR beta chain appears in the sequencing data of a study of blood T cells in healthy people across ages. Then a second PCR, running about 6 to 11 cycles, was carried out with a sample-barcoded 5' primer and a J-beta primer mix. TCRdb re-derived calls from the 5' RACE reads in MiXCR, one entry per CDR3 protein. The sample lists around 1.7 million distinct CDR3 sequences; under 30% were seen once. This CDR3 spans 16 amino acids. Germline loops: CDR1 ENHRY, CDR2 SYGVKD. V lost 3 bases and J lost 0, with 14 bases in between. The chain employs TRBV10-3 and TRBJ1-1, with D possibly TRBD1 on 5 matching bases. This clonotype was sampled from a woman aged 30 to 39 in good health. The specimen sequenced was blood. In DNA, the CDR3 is TGTGCCATCAGTGACATCAGGGAGGGTATGAACACTGAAGCTTTCTTT. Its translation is CAISDIREGMNTEAFF.